This TCR beta chain appears in the sequencing data of a study of T cells in narcolepsy. On this clone itself: What it binds is not known.

Study-level findings and limits: Comparing one patient's CSF and blood CD4+ clonotypes highlighted HCRT- and TRIB2-specific autoreactive clonotypes.

Only in-frame clones appear in the TCRdb table, and some are missing; sequencing was by immunoSEQ multiplex PCR. The sample holds about 34,000 clones; around 80% are singletons and the top ten take 0.95% to 1.5%. Germline loops: CDR1 MNHNS, CDR2 SASEGT. The CDR3 is made up of 14 amino acids. Trimming removed 1 base at V and 7 bases at J, with 13 bases between. The rearrangement links TRBV6-1 to TRBJ1-2; tentative D call: TRBD1 (6 bases). This TCR came from a human donor with narcolepsy. Sequencing was carried out using CD45RA- memory CD4+ T cells from PBMCs. The CDR3 DNA reads TGTGCCAGCAGTGAAGAAGGCAGGGGAAGTGGCTACACCTTC. Translated: CASSEEGRGSGYTF.